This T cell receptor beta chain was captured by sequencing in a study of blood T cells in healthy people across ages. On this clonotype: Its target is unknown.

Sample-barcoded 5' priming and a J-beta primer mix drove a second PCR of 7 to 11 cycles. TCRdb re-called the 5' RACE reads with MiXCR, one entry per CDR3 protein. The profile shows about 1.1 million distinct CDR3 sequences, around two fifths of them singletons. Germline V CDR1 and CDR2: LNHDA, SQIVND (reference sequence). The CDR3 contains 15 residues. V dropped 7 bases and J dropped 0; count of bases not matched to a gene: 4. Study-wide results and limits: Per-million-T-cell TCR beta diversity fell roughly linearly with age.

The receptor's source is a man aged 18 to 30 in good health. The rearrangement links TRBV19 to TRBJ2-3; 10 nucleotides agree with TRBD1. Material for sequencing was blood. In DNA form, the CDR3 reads TGTGCCAGTAAATGGACAGGGGGTAGCACAGATACGCAGTATTTT. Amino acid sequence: CASKWTGGSTDTQYF.